Listed here are 25 T cell receptor beta chains from one sample, sequenced in a study of cytomegalovirus exposure and HLA in healthy donors. This PCR relied on a set of 60 Vbeta primers and 13 Jbeta primers. TCRdb's table, derived via immunoSEQ multiplex PCR, lists solely in-frame clones and lacks some. Altogether roughly 190,000 clones are present, around 86% being singletons, with the ten largest covering about 0.8%. The source material was PBMCs. These receptors all stem from a woman aged 18-29 years in good health and CMV-seronegative.

The chain has TRBV4-2 and TRBJ2-2, with a weak D call TRBD2 (7 bases). There are 16 residues in the CDR3. V was shortened by 0 bases and J by 2 bases, with 10 bases between the two germline ends. Germline lookup yields CDR1 LGHNA and CDR2 YNFKEQ. CDR3 region: CASSQDRGGNTGELFF. The CDR3 DNA reads TGTGCCAGCAGCCAAGATAGGGGGGGCAACACCGGGGAGCTGTTTTTT.

This chain joins TRBV5-4 and TRBJ2-7; no firm D call. The CDR3 is 15 residues long. With 0 bases removed from V and 0 bases from J, the gap between germline ends came to 10 bases. Germline V lookup: CDR1 SGHNT, CDR2 YYREEE (reference sequence). CDR3 protein: CASSLGPESSYEQYF. The CDR3 nucleotides read TGTGCCAGCAGCTTGGGCCCGGAGAGCTCCTACGAGCAGTACTTC.

This clone was seen only a few times. The chain joins TRBV6-5 to TRBJ1-1; 8 positions match TRBD1. The CDR3 length is 15 residues. The V gene end was trimmed by 2 bases and the J gene end by 1 base; junction bases not matched to a gene: 3. The germline CDR1 and CDR2 sequences are MNHEY and SVGAGI. The CDR3 DNA sequence: TGTGCCAGCAGTTACGGCGGGACAGGGAACACTGAAGCTTTCTTT. The encoded protein is CASSYGGTGNTEAFF.

The rearrangement joins TRBV19 to TRBJ1-2; D might be TRBD1 (5 bases). V dropped 4 bases and J dropped 2 bases, with 17 bases sitting between them. In germline, CDR1 is LNHDA, CDR2 SQIVND (reference sequence). The CDR3 has 16 residues. The CDR3 sequence is CASSTSPYTGNYGYTF. The CDR3 DNA sequence: TGTGCCAGTAGTACGTCTCCATATACAGGCAACTATGGCTACACCTTC.

This clone turned up a few times. The chain uses TRBV5-1 and TRBJ2-5; 8 nucleotides agree with TRBD2. CDR1 is SGHRS and CDR2 is YFSETQ in the germline V gene. V lost 3 bases, J lost 1 base, and 8 bases stayed unmatched. This CDR3 region has 16 residues. The CDR3 protein is CASSYIDSGGQETQYF. The CDR3 DNA reads as TGCGCCAGCAGCTATATTGACAGCGGGGGCCAAGAGACCCAGTACTTC.

This clone was picked up a small number of times. The chain combines TRBV15 with TRBJ2-1, with 7 positions matching TRBD2. The V and J ends lost 0 bases and 0 bases, in that order; junction bases with no gene match: 5. The CDR3 length is 17 residues. Germline CDR1 and CDR2: LNHNV and YYDKDF (reference sequence). The CDR3 region is CATSRERGSTSYNEQFF. For the CDR3, the DNA is TGTGCCACCAGCAGAGAGCGGGGGTCAACCTCCTACAATGAGCAGTTCTTC.

The chain carries TRBV11-3 and TRBJ2-3; 7 nucleotides agree with TRBD2. The ends lost 4 bases at V and 2 bases at J; junction bases unmatched: 6. Germline CDR1 reads SGHNT; CDR2 reads YENEEA. This CDR3 is built from 15 residues. This CDR3 reads CASSSVAGATDTQYF. The DNA of the CDR3 is TGTGCCAGCAGCTCCGTAGCGGGCGCCACAGATACGCAGTATTTT.

This chain uses TRBV4-1 with TRBJ1-5, with D tentatively TRBD1 (6 bases). The CDR3 has 15 amino acids. Deletions cut 0 bases from V and 5 bases from J, with 11 bases between. From germline, CDR1 is MGHRA and CDR2 YSYEKL. CDR3 coding DNA: TGCGCCAGCAGCCAAGAGGGGGGGGCTCATCAGCCCCAGCATTTT. Translated: CASSQEGGAHQPQHF.

The chain couples TRBV5-6 to TRBJ2-5, with 9 bases matching TRBD2. The CDR3 covers 15 residues. Germline-derived CDR1 and CDR2 are SGHDT and YYEEEE. With V trimmed by 0 bases and J by 2 bases, 2 bases remained unmatched. CDR3 sequence reads: CASSLGLAVQETQYF. CDR3 DNA sequence: TGTGCCAGCAGCTTGGGACTAGCGGTACAAGAGACCCAGTACTTC.

The chain couples TRBV5-6 to TRBJ2-7; D uncertain. The CDR3 loop spans 15 amino acids. V was pared by 2 bases and J by 0 bases, with 12 bases between. Germline V gives CDR1 SGHDT, CDR2 YYEEEE. CDR3 nucleotides: TGTGCCAGCAGCTTAAAAGAACTCCTCTCCTACGAGCAGTACTTC. This gives the protein CASSLKELLSYEQYF.

The rearrangement uses TRBV19 and TRBJ2-7; D unclear. The CDR3 has 15 residues. The V and J ends lost 6 bases and 2 bases respectively, with 17 bases between them. Germline assignment: CDR1 LNHDA and CDR2 SQIVND (reference sequence). The CDR3 DNA follows: TGTGCCAGTAGAAGTTCGAGGATTGGAGCCTACGAGCAGTACTTC. Its protein product is CASRSSRIGAYEQYF.

Only a few counts were recorded for this clone. The J gene is TRBJ1-1, the V gene TRBV5-6; TRBD1 matches at 7 bases. The V segment lost 0 bases and the J segment 10 bases; nucleotides outside the gene matches: 6. Germline V CDR1 and CDR2: SGHDT, YYEEEE. The CDR3 runs 13 residues. The DNA of the CDR3 is TGTGCCAGCAGCTTGGGTAGAGGGGGCCTAGCTTTCTTT. It is translated as CASSLGRGGLAFF.

Points on this clone: The sample contains more than one DNA sequence encoding this CDR3. This chain links TRBV27 with TRBJ2-7; 10 positions agree with TRBD1. The ends lost 5 bases at V and 2 bases at J; junction bases unmatched: 3. The CDR3 runs 14 residues. The germline CDR1 and CDR2 sequences are MNHEY and SMNVEV (reference sequence). DNA for the CDR3: TGTGCCAGCAGTCCGGGACAGGGGCCCTACGAGCAGTACTTC. Translation: CASSPGQGPYEQYF.

The V call is TRBV29-1, the J call TRBJ1-1; D unclear. Germline CDR1 SQVTM, CDR2 ANQGSEA. V was shortened by 6 bases and J by 4 bases, with 15 bases between the two germline ends. CDR3 length: 13 residues. The CDR3 DNA reads TGCAGCGTCGCACCTCTTGAGGGCACTGAAGCTTTCTTT. Translation: CSVAPLEGTEAFF.

This chain links TRBV4-1 with TRBJ2-7; D remains unclear. This CDR3 is 11 amino acids long. Germline CDR1 reads MGHRA; CDR2 reads YSYEKL. V shed 6 bases and J shed 3 bases, with 6 bases lying between them. CDR3 region: CASRPDYEQYF. The CDR3 nucleotides read TGCGCCAGCAGACCAGACTACGAGCAGTACTTC.

The chain joins TRBV28 to TRBJ2-5; possibly TRBD2 for D (6 bases). Trimming took off 5 bases at V and 5 bases at J, with 9 bases between the two ends. The CDR3 loop spans 12 amino acids. Germline CDR1 reads MDHEN; CDR2 reads SYDVKM. For the CDR3, the DNA is TGTGCCAGCAGTGGAGGGACCGAGACCCAGTACTTC. Residues: CASSGGTETQYF.

The chain couples TRBV4-1 to TRBJ1-5; D is uncertain. CDR1 and CDR2 (germline): MGHRA, YSYEKL. With 0 bases removed from V and 6 bases from J, the gap between germline ends came to 6 bases. This CDR3 has 13 residues. The CDR3 is CASSQDFGQPQHF. The CDR3 DNA sequence: TGCGCCAGCAGCCAAGATTTCGGTCAGCCCCAGCATTTT.

This clone has a single count. This chain connects TRBV7-9 to TRBJ1-4; no clear D. The CDR3 sequence is 17 residues long. Trimming left V 1 base short and J 1 base short, with 13 bases between. Germline CDR1 and CDR2: SEHNR and FQNEAQ (reference sequence). CDR3 loop: CASSLGWEGRTNEKLFF. The CDR3, as DNA: TGTGCCAGCAGCTTAGGGTGGGAGGGCCGAACTAATGAAAAACTGTTTTTT.

The chain uses TRBV29-1 and TRBJ1-2; perhaps TRBD1 as D (5 bases). Trimming pared 6 bases from V and 8 bases from J, leaving 16 bases between. Germline lookup yields CDR1 SQVTM and CDR2 ANQGSEA. This CDR3 has 12 amino acids. In DNA, the CDR3 is TGCAGCGTCCCCTTCGGGGGTCAGGGCTACACCTTC. Its translation: CSVPFGGQGYTF. The full variable domain, its missing parts supplied by reference TRBV29-1 and TRBJ1-2, is SAVISQKPSRDICQRGTSLTIQCQVDSQVTMMFWYRQQPGQSLTLIATANQGSEATYESGFVIDKFPISRPNLTFSTLTVSNMSPEDSSIYLCSVPFGGQGYTFGSGTRLTVV.

The rearrangement links TRBV27 to TRBJ2-1; D is possibly TRBD2 (5 bases). V lost 0 bases to trimming and J lost 7 bases, with 10 bases between them. Germline CDR1 reads MNHEY; CDR2 reads SMNVEV (reference sequence). The length of the CDR3 is 14 residues. The CDR3 DNA sequence: TGTGCCAGCAGTTTATCTCAGACGGGAAATGAGCAGTTCTTC. It encodes CASSLSQTGNEQFF.

V usage is TRBV27 and J usage is TRBJ2-1; perhaps TRBD2 as D (5 bases). There are 13 residues in the CDR3. Trimming removed 1 base from V and 6 bases from J, with 7 bases in between. Germline CDR1 and CDR2: MNHEY and SMNVEV (reference sequence). This chain's CDR3 is CASSLLSGNEQFF. The CDR3 DNA reads as TGTGCCAGCAGTTTATTAAGCGGCAATGAGCAGTTCTTC.

The chain recombines TRBV19 with TRBJ2-6; 9 bases align to TRBD1. This CDR3 has 15 residues. After removal of 10 bases from V and 4 bases from J, the junction contained 8 bases not matched to a gene. In germline, CDR1 is LNHDA, CDR2 SQIVND (reference sequence). CDR3 sequence: CATRLQGAGANVLTF. Here the CDR3 DNA reads TGTGCCACCCGACTACAGGGGGCCGGGGCCAACGTCCTGACTTTC.

The V call is TRBV23-1, the J call TRBJ1-4, with TRBD1 matching 9 bases. TRBV23-1 is noted as an ORF with a role that remains uncertain. The V segment lost 2 bases and the J segment 8 bases; nucleotides outside the gene matches: 9. The length of the CDR3 is 16 residues. This CDR3 is CASSQTWTGVWEKLFF. The CDR3 nucleotides are TGCGCCAGCAGTCAAACCTGGACAGGGGTTTGGGAAAAACTGTTTTTT.

The chain links TRBV18 to TRBJ2-7, with TRBD1 matching 11 bases. CDR1 and CDR2 from the germline V gene are KGHSH and LQKENI. The CDR3 is 18 residues long. Losses at the gene ends were 1 base for V and 6 bases for J; bases not matched to a gene: 14. The CDR3 nucleotides are TGTGCCAGCTCACCACTGTCTATGGGACAGGGGGTTTTGGGCGAGCAGTACTTC. This encodes CASSPLSMGQGVLGEQYF.

The genes are TRBV25-1 and TRBJ1-4; TRBD1 matches at 8 bases. The J segment lost 5 bases and the V segment lost 6 bases, leaving 11 bases of the junction unmatched. Germline CDR1 MGHDK, CDR2 SYGVNS. The CDR3 covers 16 residues. The CDR3 is CASRGRGDRLNEKLFF. The CDR3 bases are TGTGCCAGCAGGGGACGAGGGGACAGGCTAAATGAAAAACTGTTTTTT.